This T cell receptor beta chain was profiled in a study of graft-versus-host responses after intestinal transplantation. Overall study: Every one of the recipients received anti-thymocyte globulin induction and afterwards took tacrolimus and steroids for about 3 years.

As for this clone: Its antigen is as yet unknown.

TCRdb keeps only in-frame clones here, not all; method: immunoSEQ multiplex PCR. Of 90,000 to 150,000 clones in the sample, 85% to 95% were seen once. CDR3 length: 18 residues. Trimming left V 5 bases short and J 0 bases short, with 20 bases between. The germline gives CDR1 LGHNT, CDR2 FRNRAP. This sample comprised unstimulated CD4+ T cells sorted from spleen or lymph node cells, obtained before intestinal transplant. This chain uses TRBV12-5 with TRBJ1-3, with D perhaps matching TRBD1 (5 bases). The TCR originated in a human donor who received an intestinal transplant. The chain's CDR3 is CASGLTGPLKLSGNTIYF. As DNA, the CDR3 is TGTGCTAGTGGTCTTACGGGACCCCTTAAGCTCTCTGGAAACACCATATATTTT. Full variable domain (outside the CDR3, taken from reference TRBV12-5 and TRBJ1-3): DARVTQTPRHKVTEMGQEVTMRCQPILGHNTVFWYRQTMMQGLELLAYFRNRAPLDDSGMPKDRFSAEMPDATLATLKIQPSEPRDSAVYFCASGLTGPLKLSGNTIYFGEGSWLTVV.